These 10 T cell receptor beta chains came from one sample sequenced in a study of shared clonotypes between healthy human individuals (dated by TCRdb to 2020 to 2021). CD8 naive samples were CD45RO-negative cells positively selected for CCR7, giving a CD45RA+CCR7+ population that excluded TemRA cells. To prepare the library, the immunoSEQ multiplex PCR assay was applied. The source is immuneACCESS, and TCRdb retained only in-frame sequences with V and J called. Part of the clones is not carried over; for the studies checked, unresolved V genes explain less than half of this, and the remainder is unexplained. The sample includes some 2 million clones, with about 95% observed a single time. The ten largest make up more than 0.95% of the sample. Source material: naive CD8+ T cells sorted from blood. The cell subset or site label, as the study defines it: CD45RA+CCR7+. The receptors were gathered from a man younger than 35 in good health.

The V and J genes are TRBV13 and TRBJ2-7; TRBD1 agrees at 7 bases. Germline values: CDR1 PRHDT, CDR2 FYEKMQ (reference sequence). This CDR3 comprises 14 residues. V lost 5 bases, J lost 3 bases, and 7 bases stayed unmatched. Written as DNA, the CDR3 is TGTGCCAGCAGCCCCCCGGACAGGATCTACGAGCAGTACTTC. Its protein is CASSPPDRIYEQYF.

The CDR3 DNA reads as TGTGCCACCAGCAGCACCCCGGGTACCTCAGATACGCAGTATTTT. It codes for CATSSTPGTSDTQYF. V gene TRBV15 combines with J gene TRBJ2-3, with D uncertain. The V and J ends lost 3 bases and 4 bases respectively, with 14 bases between them. This CDR3 comprises 15 residues. In germline, CDR1 is LNHNV, CDR2 YYDKDF (reference sequence).

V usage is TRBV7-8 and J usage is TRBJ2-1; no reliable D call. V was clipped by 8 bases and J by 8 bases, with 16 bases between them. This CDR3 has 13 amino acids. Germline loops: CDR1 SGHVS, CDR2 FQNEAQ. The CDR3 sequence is CASASGGDYEQFF. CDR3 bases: TGTGCCAGCGCCTCCGGCGGAGACTATGAGCAGTTCTTC.

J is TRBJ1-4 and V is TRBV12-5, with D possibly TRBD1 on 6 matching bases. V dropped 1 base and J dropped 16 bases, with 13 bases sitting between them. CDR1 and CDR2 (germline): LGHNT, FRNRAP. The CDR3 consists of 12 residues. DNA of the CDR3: TGTGCTAGTGGTTTGGAAAGCGCAGGGGCGTTTTTT. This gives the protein CASGLESAGAFF. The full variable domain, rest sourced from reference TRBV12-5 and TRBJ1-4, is DARVTQTPRHKVTEMGQEVTMRCQPILGHNTVFWYRQTMMQGLELLAYFRNRAPLDDSGMPKDRFSAEMPDATLATLKIQPSEPRDSAVYFCASGLESAGAFFGSGTQLSVL.

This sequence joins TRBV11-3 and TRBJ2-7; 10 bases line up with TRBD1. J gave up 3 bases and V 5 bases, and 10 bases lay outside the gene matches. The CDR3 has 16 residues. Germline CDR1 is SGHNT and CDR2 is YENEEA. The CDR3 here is CASSLGTGVPYYEQYF. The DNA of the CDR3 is TGTGCCAGCAGCCTAGGGACAGGGGTTCCCTACTACGAGCAGTACTTC. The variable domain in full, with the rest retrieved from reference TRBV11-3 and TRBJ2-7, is EAGVVQSPRYKIIEKKQPVAFWCNPISGHNTLYWYLQNLGQGPELLIRYENEEAVDDSQLPKDRFSAERLKGVDSTLKIQPAELGDSAVYLCASSLGTGVPYYEQYFGPGTRLTVT.

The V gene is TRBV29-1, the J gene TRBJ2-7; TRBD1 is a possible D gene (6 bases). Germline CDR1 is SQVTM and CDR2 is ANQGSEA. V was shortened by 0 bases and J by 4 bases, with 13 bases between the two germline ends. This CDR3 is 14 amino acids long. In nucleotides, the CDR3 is TGCAGCGTTGAAGACGACTCAGGGACATACGAGCAGTACTTC. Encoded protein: CSVEDDSGTYEQYF.

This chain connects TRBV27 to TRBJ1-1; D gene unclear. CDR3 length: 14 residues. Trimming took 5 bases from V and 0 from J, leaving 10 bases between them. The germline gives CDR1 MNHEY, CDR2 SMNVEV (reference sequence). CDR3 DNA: TGTGCCAGCAGTACCATTCCAATGAACACTGAAGCTTTCTTT. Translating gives CASSTIPMNTEAFF.

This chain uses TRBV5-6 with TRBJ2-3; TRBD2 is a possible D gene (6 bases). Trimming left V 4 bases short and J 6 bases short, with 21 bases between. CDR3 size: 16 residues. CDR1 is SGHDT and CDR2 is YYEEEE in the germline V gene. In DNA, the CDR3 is TGTGCCAGCAGCGGCCCGGAGGGCTTCCATGTGGATACGCAGTATTTT. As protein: CASSGPEGFHVDTQYF.

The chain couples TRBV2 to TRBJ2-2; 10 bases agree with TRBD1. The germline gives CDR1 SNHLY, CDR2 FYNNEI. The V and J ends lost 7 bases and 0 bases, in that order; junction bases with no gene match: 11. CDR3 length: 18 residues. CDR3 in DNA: TGTGCCAGCATGTTAGGGACAGGGGAGATCGCGAACACCGGGGAGCTGTTTTTT. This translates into CASMLGTGEIANTGELFF.

This CDR3 reads CASSVGTGGFYEQYF. The CDR3 DNA reads as TGTGCCAGCAGCGTAGGAACGGGAGGATTCTACGAGCAGTACTTC. The V call is TRBV9, the J call TRBJ2-7, with 7 bases lining up with TRBD2. The CDR3 extends over 15 amino acids. Germline V CDR1 and CDR2: SGDLS, YYNGEE. V lost 0 bases and J lost 3; bases outside the gene matches: 6.